The rows below give T cell receptor beta chains drawn from one sample of a study of T-cell reconstitution after alpha-beta-depleted transplantation in children. TCRdb called the PCR reads again in MiXCR, with one record for every CDR3 protein. The profile shows about 640,000 distinct CDR3 sequences, approximately 16% of them singletons. The sequenced sample was PBMCs from the stem cell graft donor, obtained from the stem cell graft. The receptors shown here come from a human donor who donated a stem cell graft to a child with acute myeloid leukemia. Both conserved end residues are part of each CDR3.

>TRBJ1-4|TRBV7-9|15
CASSSIGSFNEKLFF
>TRBJ1-5|TRBV20-1|14
CSASRGRVNQPQHF
>TRBJ2-2|TRBV20-1|15
CSAQGGGPGTGELFF
>TRBJ2-3|TRBV20-1|13
CSARDPVGDTQYF
>TRBJ2-1|TRBV29-1|14
CSVVGGGAYNEQFF
>TRBJ1-5|TRBV30|14
CAWSKGRYNQPQHF
>TRBJ1-4|TRBV7-9|13
CASRITGTGVLFF
>TRBJ2-1|TRBV7-7|14
CASSPGGFDFEQFF
>TRBJ2-5|TRBV4-2|14
CASSPTGAQETQYF
>TRBJ1-1|TRBV5-6|17
CASSPKGWDTLNTEAFF
>TRBJ1-1|TRBV12-3/TRBV12-4|15
CASSLGTALNTEAFF
>TRBJ2-2|TRBV5-1|13
CASSLAGTGELFF
>TRBJ2-1|TRBV20-1|14
CSASRSGSYNEQFF
>TRBJ1-1|TRBV5-6|14
CASSLPSGNTEAFF